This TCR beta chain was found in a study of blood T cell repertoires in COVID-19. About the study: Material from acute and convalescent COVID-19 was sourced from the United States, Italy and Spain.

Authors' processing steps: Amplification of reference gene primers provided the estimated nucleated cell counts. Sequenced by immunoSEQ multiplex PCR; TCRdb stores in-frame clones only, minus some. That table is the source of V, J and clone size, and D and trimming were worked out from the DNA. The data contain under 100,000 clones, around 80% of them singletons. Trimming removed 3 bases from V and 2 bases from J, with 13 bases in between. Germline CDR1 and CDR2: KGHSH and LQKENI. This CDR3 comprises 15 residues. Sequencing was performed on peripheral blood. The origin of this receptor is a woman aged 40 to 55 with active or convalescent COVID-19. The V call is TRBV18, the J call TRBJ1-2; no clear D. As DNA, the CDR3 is TGTGCCAGCTCACCTCCAATCCAGGTGAACTATGGCTACACCTTC. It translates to CASSPPIQVNYGYTF.